A single sample is the source of the 7 T cell receptor beta chains below, sequenced in a study of CD8+CD57+ T cells in acquired aplastic anemia. Profiles of TCR beta VDJ and CDR3 were generated from a genomic DNA template. TCRdb re-called the reads through MiXCR, storing one row per CDR3 protein. The sample comprises 200,000 to 250,000 distinct CDR3 sequences, almost 35% of which are singletons, and roughly 1.1% rests with the top ten. What was sequenced was sorted CD4+, CD8+, or CD8+CD57+ T cells (not recorded which) from PBMCs. The receptors were gathered from a human donor in good health, serving as a control.

In regard to this clonotype: Since a much larger clone is just one base distant, this may be a read error. The V and J genes are TRBV7-6 and TRBJ1-1, with no clear D. The germline gives CDR1 SGHVS, CDR2 FNYEAQ. The CDR3 runs 10 residues. CDR3 sequence (DNA): TGTGCCAGCTCCGGAAAGAATGGTTCCTTT. It specifies CASSGKNGSF. The entire variable domain, with the rest obtained from reference TRBV7-6 and TRBJ1-1, is as follows: GAGVSQSPRYKVTKRGQDVALRCDPISGHVSLYWYRQALGQGPEFLTYFNYEAQQDKSGLPNDRFSAERPEGSISTLTIQRTEQRDSAMYRCASSGKNGSFGQGTRLTVV.

The table lists this clonotype with many counts. The chain links TRBV20-1 to TRBJ1-5, with 7 nucleotides matching TRBD1. V was pared by 0 bases and J by 7 bases, with 9 bases of the junction left unmatched. The CDR3 is 15 amino acids. Germline V gives CDR1 DFQATT, CDR2 SNEGSKA (reference sequence). DNA for the CDR3: TGCAGTGCTAGAGATGGAGGGGGCGCGGGACAGCCCCAGCATTTT. It translates to CSARDGGGAGQPQHF.

The sample holds a few counts of this clonotype. The chain employs TRBV6-2 or TRBV6-3 and TRBJ1-2; D is perhaps TRBD1 (5 bases). Germline CDR1 MNHEY, CDR2 SVGEGT. With 3 bases removed from V and 5 bases from J, the gap between germline ends came to 22 bases. CDR3 size: 17 residues. CDR3 nucleotides: TGTGCCAGCAGTTATCTTCCAAACCGACAGAAAGGATATGGCTACACCTTC. This translates into CASSYLPNRQKGYGYTF.

V is TRBV5-6 and J is TRBJ1-1; D ambiguous. Germline V CDR1 and CDR2: SGHDT, YYEEEE. This CDR3 has 14 amino acids. V lost 7 bases and J lost 0, with 13 bases in between. CDR3 residues: CASAGSWMNTEAFF. The CDR3 DNA is TGTGCCAGCGCGGGTTCGTGGATGAACACTGAAGCTTTCTTT.

On this clonotype: Compared with germline, one end of the junction differs, possibly owing to a read error. The CDR3 DNA sequence: TGTGCCACCAGCAGAACTAGCGTCACAGATATGCAGTGTTTT. It translates to CATSRTSVTDMQCF. The V and J genes are TRBV15 and TRBJ2-3, with TRBD2 identical over 7 bases. CDR3 length: 14 residues. Germline V gene lookup returns CDR1 LNHNV and CDR2 YYDKDF (reference sequence).

This clonotype appeared many times. The chain combines TRBV10-3 with TRBJ1-3; a possible D gene is TRBD1 (5 bases). Germline V gene lookup returns CDR1 ENHRY and CDR2 SYGVKD. The CDR3 runs to 14 residues. V lost 6 bases to trimming and J lost 0 bases, with 9 bases between them. The CDR3 DNA reads TGTGCCATCAGGGACGGGGCCTCTGGAAACACCATATATTTT. Translation: CAIRDGASGNTIYF.

This clonotype was seen ten or more times. V gene TRBV7-9 combines with J gene TRBJ1-2; 8 bases agree with TRBD1. This CDR3 region has 13 residues. Trimming cost V 7 bases and J 6 bases; bases outside gene matches: 7. Germline V lookup: CDR1 SEHNR, CDR2 FQNEAQ (reference sequence). CDR3 region: CASTRTGLDGYTF. The CDR3 bases are TGTGCCAGCACCAGGACAGGGCTAGATGGCTACACCTTC.